The 28 T cell receptor beta chains presented below share a single source sample, sequenced in a study of T cell responses to AZD1222 COVID-19 vaccine (TCRdb year 2021). The method behind the library was the immunoSEQ multiplex PCR assay. Drawn from immuneACCESS, this table holds only the in-frame rearrangements with V and J called that TCRdb kept. Clones are partly lost; checked studies trace under half to an unresolved V gene and leave the rest unexplained. The sample table lists about 120,000 clones, 89% of them with a count of one. Roughly 4.1% of the sample comes from the top ten. Per the publication, the time point label means: baseline before first vaccination. Specimen: peripheral blood, collected on day 0 of AZD1222 vaccination. Receptors originate from an adult in good health.

The chain couples TRBV5-1 to TRBJ1-2; D possibly corresponds to TRBD1 (5 bases). CDR1 is SGHRS and CDR2 is YFSETQ in the germline V gene. Trimming took 4 bases from V and 7 from J, leaving 11 bases between them. The CDR3 has 12 amino acids. CDR3 sequence reads: CASSPEGVGYTF. CDR3 nucleotides: TGCGCCAGCAGCCCCGAAGGGGTTGGCTACACCTTC.

This clone was detected only a few times. V and J are TRBV27 and TRBJ1-6; possible D gene TRBD1, 5 bases. The CDR3 runs 18 residues. Trimming cost V 0 bases and J 0 bases, with 12 bases left between them. Germline CDR1 reads MNHEY; CDR2 reads SMNVEV (reference sequence). The CDR3 bases are TGTGCCAGCAGTTTATCGGGACGGAAGAGCTCCTATAATTCACCCCTCCACTTT. This sequence encodes CASSLSGRKSSYNSPLHF.

The rearrangement links TRBV11-2 to TRBJ2-7, with TRBD2 matching over 9 bases. The CDR3 extends over 15 amino acids. The germline CDR1 and CDR2 sequences are SGHAT and FQNNGV. V lost 5 bases, J lost 4 bases, and 9 bases stayed unmatched. The CDR3 DNA sequence: TGTGCCAGCAGCCCGCGTTTTAGCGGGAGTTACGAGCAGTACTTC. This gives the protein CASSPRFSGSYEQYF.

CDR3 sequence reads: CASSLVTDTQYF. The CDR3 bases are TGTGCCAGCAGCTTGGTTACAGATACGCAGTATTTT. This chain links TRBV5-6 with TRBJ2-3; D is uncertain. This CDR3 is built from 12 residues. V was cut by 0 bases and J by 3 bases, with 2 bases left in between. Germline V gene sequence: CDR1 SGHDT, CDR2 YYEEEE.

This chain uses TRBV28 with TRBJ1-6; 9 bases are shared with TRBD1. Germline values: CDR1 MDHEN, CDR2 SYDVKM. V gave up 6 bases and J gave up 2 bases; unmatched junction bases: 8. CDR3 length: 17 residues. CDR3 nucleotides: TGTGCCAGCAGGGTGGACAGGGGTGGCGCCTATAATTCACCCCTCCACTTT. Its translation: CASRVDRGGAYNSPLHF.

The rearrangement links TRBV20-1 to TRBJ2-1; D is unresolved. There are 10 residues in the CDR3. CDR1 is DFQATT and CDR2 is SNEGSKA in the germline V gene (reference sequence). The V gene lost 4 bases and the J gene lost 7 bases, with 5 bases spanning the gap. CDR3 in amino acids: CSANQNEQFF. The CDR3 bases are TGCAGTGCTAATCAGAATGAGCAGTTCTTC.

The sample holds one count of this clone. CDR3 residues: CASRSRTASNTEAFF. Written as DNA, the CDR3 is TGTGCCAGCAGATCCCGGACAGCCTCGAACACTGAAGCTTTCTTT. V usage is TRBV5-8 and J usage is TRBJ1-1; tentative D call: TRBD1 (6 bases). Looked up from germline, CDR1 is SGHTS and CDR2 is YDEGEE. The CDR3 runs 15 residues. Between the trimmed V and J ends, which lost 5 bases and 1 base, there was a span of 15 bases.

The CDR3 nucleotides are TGTGCCAGCAGCCCCGAAGGGTGGGGAGGTGGGCCCCAGCATTTT. Residues: CASSPEGWGGGPQHF. The chain carries TRBV7-6 and TRBJ1-5; D unresolved. Trimming pared 5 bases from V and 9 bases from J, leaving 20 bases between. CDR1 is SGHVS and CDR2 is FNYEAQ in the germline V gene. CDR3 length: 15 amino acids. The full variable domain, its missing parts supplied by reference TRBV7-6 and TRBJ1-5, is GAGVSQSPRYKVTKRGQDVALRCDPISGHVSLYWYRQALGQGPEFLTYFNYEAQQDKSGLPNDRFSAERPEGSISTLTIQRTEQRDSAMYRCASSPEGWGGGPQHFGDGTRLSIL.

Points on this clone: Relative to the germline gene, one junction end is altered; a read error may explain this. The chain recombines TRBV2 with TRBJ1-2; D ambiguous. CDR3 length: 15 amino acids. Germline V lookup: CDR1 SNHLY, CDR2 FYNNEI. The CDR3 DNA sequence: TGTGCCAGCAGGGAAGCGTTGGCAGCCGAATATGGCTACACCTTC. It specifies CASREALAAEYGYTF.

This clone has just one count. The chain joins TRBV25-1 to TRBJ1-2, with 8 positions matching TRBD1. V dropped 3 bases and J dropped 0; count of bases not matched to a gene: 12. The germline V gene has CDR1 MGHDK and CDR2 SYGVNS. The CDR3 covers 18 residues. The CDR3 sequence: CASSDPSPDRAANYGYTF. The CDR3 nucleotides are TGTGCCAGCAGTGACCCTTCTCCGGACAGGGCAGCTAACTATGGCTACACCTTC.

The V call is TRBV30, the J call TRBJ2-2; unclear D gene. The V gene's germline CDR1 is GTSNPN and CDR2 SVGIG (reference sequence). With 2 bases removed from V and 4 bases from J, the gap between germline ends came to 8 bases. The CDR3 runs 13 residues. The CDR3 DNA follows: TGTGCCTGGAGTACTGACCTCACCGGGGAGCTGTTTTTT. Translation gives CAWSTDLTGELFF. Full variable domain (outside the CDR3, taken from reference TRBV30 and TRBJ2-2): SQTIHQWPATLVQPVGSPLSLECTVEGTSNPNLYWYRQAAGRGLQLLFYSVGIGQISSEVPQNLSASRPQDRQFILSSKKLLLSDSGFYLCAWSTDLTGELFFGEGSRLTVL.

V usage is TRBV24-1 and J usage is TRBJ2-5; no clear D. The CDR3 is made up of 11 amino acids. Trimming stripped 6 bases from V and 5 bases from J, with 6 bases between. Germline V gene lookup returns CDR1 KGHDR and CDR2 SFDVKD. Here the CDR3 reads CATSHQETQYF. The CDR3 nucleotides are TGTGCCACCAGTCATCAGGAGACCCAGTACTTC.

J is TRBJ2-3 and V is TRBV7-4, with TRBD2 matching over 7 bases. The V segment lost 4 bases and the J segment 2 bases; nucleotides outside the gene matches: 12. This CDR3 region has 17 residues. Looked up from germline, CDR1 is SGHVT and CDR2 is SQSDAQ. Written as DNA, the CDR3 is TGTGCCAGCAGCTATGGGGAGTGGCGGGGGAACACAGATACGCAGTATTTT. Protein: CASSYGEWRGNTDTQYF.

This clone was seen only a few times. The gene calls are TRBV18 and TRBJ1-4; no firm D call. Trimming took 5 bases from V and 1 from J, leaving 11 bases between them. This CDR3 comprises 15 residues. Germline CDR1 and CDR2: KGHSH and LQKENI. The chain's CDR3 is CASSSLTGTNEKLFF. The CDR3, as DNA: TGTGCCAGCTCATCCCTGACGGGAACTAATGAAAAACTGTTTTTT.

This chain connects TRBV6-5 to TRBJ1-1; D gene ambiguous. V was clipped by 11 bases and J by 1 base, with 17 bases between them. CDR1 is MNHEY, CDR2 SVGAGI, per germline. The CDR3 sequence is 14 residues long. CDR3 residues: CAGRQDSENTEAFF. The CDR3 region has the DNA TGTGCCGGCCGACAAGATTCAGAGAACACTGAAGCTTTCTTT.

The chain joins TRBV4-2 to TRBJ1-2; a possible D gene is TRBD1 (6 bases). The CDR3 has 14 residues. Trimming pared 0 bases from V and 8 bases from J, leaving 13 bases between. The germline CDR1 and CDR2 sequences are LGHNA and YNFKEQ. The CDR3: CASSQEQGGIGYTF. In nucleotides, the CDR3 is TGTGCCAGCAGCCAAGAACAGGGCGGGATAGGCTACACCTTC.

This sequence joins TRBV7-9 and TRBJ2-1; 9 bases are shared with TRBD2. The CDR3 contains 15 residues. The germline V gene encodes CDR1 SEHNR and CDR2 FQNEAQ (reference sequence). J was trimmed by 7 bases and V by 1 base; bases with no gene match: 5. Here the CDR3 DNA reads TGTGCCAGCAGCTTAGAAAGACTAGCGGCTAATGAGCAGTTCTTC. Amino acids: CASSLERLAANEQFF. The variable domain in full, completed from reference TRBV7-9 and TRBJ2-1, reads DTGVSQNPRHKITKRGQNVTFRCDPISEHNRLYWYRQTLGQGPEFLTYFQNEAQLEKSRLLSDRFSAERPKGSFSTLEIQRTEQGDSAMYLCASSLERLAANEQFFGPGTRLTVL.

The chain joins TRBV14 to TRBJ1-6; TRBD1 is a possible D gene (6 bases). Trimming removed 0 bases at V and 9 bases at J, with 24 bases between. Germline CDR1 SGHDN, CDR2 FVKESK. The CDR3 extends over 19 amino acids. CDR3 coding DNA: TGTGCCAGCAGCCAAGAAGATCCCCCTCTAGACAGGACGGCTTCACCCCTCCACTTT. It translates to CASSQEDPPLDRTASPLHF.

The rearrangement uses TRBV19 and TRBJ1-5; D uncertain. The CDR3 covers 13 residues. V gave up 5 bases and J gave up 4 bases, with 9 bases separating them. Germline CDR1 LNHDA, CDR2 SQIVND (reference sequence). CDR3 nucleotides: TGTGCCAGTAGTCGCAGCCTGAATCAGCCCCAGCATTTT. It encodes CASSRSLNQPQHF.

The sample holds one count of this clone. J is TRBJ2-7 and V is TRBV7-8, with 11 bases lining up with TRBD2. This CDR3 spans 16 amino acids. V trimming: 5 bases; J trimming: 0 bases; junction bases outside the gene matches: 6. Germline V lookup: CDR1 SGHVS, CDR2 FQNEAQ. CDR3 protein: CASSQILAGDSYEQYF. The CDR3 region has the DNA TGTGCCAGCAGCCAAATACTAGCGGGGGACTCCTACGAGCAGTACTTC.

This clone came up once. The chain employs TRBV7-9 and TRBJ2-4; 13 nucleotides line up with TRBD2. This CDR3 is built from 16 residues. Looked up from germline, CDR1 is SEHNR and CDR2 is FQNEAQ (reference sequence). V shed 5 bases, J shed 6 bases, and the junction held 7 bases outside the gene matches. The CDR3 DNA is TGTGCCAGCAGCCCAAGGACTAGCGGGAGTAGAAACATTCAGTACTTC. Translated: CASSPRTSGSRNIQYF.

The chain couples TRBV5-1 to TRBJ2-4; possibly TRBD1 for D (5 bases). This CDR3 comprises 15 residues. Germline V gene data show CDR1 as SGHRS and CDR2 as YFSETQ. V was shortened by 0 bases and J by 8 bases, with 15 bases between the two germline ends. DNA for the CDR3: TGCGCCAGCAGCTTGGCGGTAAGGGGCGCGCACATTCAGTACTTC. The encoded protein is CASSLAVRGAHIQYF. Supplemented by reference TRBV5-1 and TRBJ2-4, the full variable domain reads KAGVTQTPRYLIKTRGQQVTLSCSPISGHRSVSWYQQTPGQGLQFLFEYFSETQRNKGNFPGRFSGRQFSNSRSEMNVSTLELGDSALYLCASSLAVRGAHIQYFGAGTRLSVL.

This clone was seen only once. V gene TRBV11-2 combines with J gene TRBJ2-1; weak D call: TRBD1 (6 bases). V lost 6 bases and J 3 bases, leaving 12 bases between the germline ends. Per germline, CDR1 SGHAT and CDR2 FQNNGV. The CDR3 totals 14 residues. CDR3 amino acids: CASRDRTVYNEQFF. As DNA, the CDR3 is TGTGCCAGCAGAGACCGGACAGTCTACAATGAGCAGTTCTTC. Full variable domain (rest looked up from reference TRBV11-2 and TRBJ2-1): EAGVAQSPRYKIIEKRQSVAFWCNPISGHATLYWYQQILGQGPKLLIQFQNNGVVDDSQLPKDRFSAERLKGVDSTLKIQPAKLEDSAVYLCASRDRTVYNEQFFGPGTRLTVL.

The chain is built from TRBV10-3 and TRBJ2-2; the match to TRBD2 covers 7 bases. CDR1 is ENHRY and CDR2 is SYGVKD in the germline V gene. After removal of 8 bases from V and 4 bases from J, the junction contained 10 bases not matched to a gene. The CDR3 covers 15 residues. Written as DNA, the CDR3 is TGTGCCATCCAGGCCACTAGCGCGCCCACCGGGGAGCTGTTTTTT. Its translation: CAIQATSAPTGELFF.

This chain uses TRBV29-1 with TRBJ2-1; no definite D call. CDR3 size: 11 residues. Germline values: CDR1 SQVTM, CDR2 ANQGSEA. With 7 bases removed from V and 10 bases from J, the gap between germline ends came to 14 bases. In DNA form, the CDR3 reads TGCAGCGGCCCCGGTGGACCCGAGCAGTTCTTC. Its translation: CSGPGGPEQFF.

This clone was recorded only once. The chain recombines TRBV5-4 with TRBJ1-2, with 10 nucleotides matching TRBD1. The CDR3 is 17 residues long. J was trimmed by 0 bases and V by 2 bases; bases with no gene match: 7. CDR1 and CDR2 (germline): SGHNT, YYREEE (reference sequence). The CDR3, as DNA: TGTGCCAGCAGCTTAGGTCCCGGGACAGGGGCTAACTATGGCTACACCTTC. Amino acids: CASSLGPGTGANYGYTF.

The chain couples TRBV10-3 to TRBJ2-1; D is perhaps TRBD2 (6 bases). Germline V lookup: CDR1 ENHRY, CDR2 SYGVKD. V lost 6 bases to trimming and J lost 10 bases, with 16 bases between them. The CDR3 is made up of 13 amino acids. The CDR3 DNA follows: TGTGCCATCAGCGGGACTTCGGCCGAAGAGCAGTTCTTC. Its translation is CAISGTSAEEQFF.

The chain has TRBV19 and TRBJ2-7; no definite D call. The length of the CDR3 is 12 residues. Germline lookup yields CDR1 LNHDA and CDR2 SQIVND (reference sequence). The ends were cut back, 0 bases at V and 3 bases at J, with 3 bases in the middle. The DNA of the CDR3 is TGTGCCAGTAGTATAGACTACTACGAGCAGTACTTC. Translated, it gives CASSIDYYEQYF.